The text below deals with one T cell receptor (beta chain). CDR1 and CDR2 (germline): MGHRA, YSYEKL. Unmatched junction bases numbered 7, after V lost 0 bases and J lost 10 bases. The CDR3 sequence is 15 residues long. The repertoire was sequenced with immunoSEQ multiplex PCR; TCRdb's copy has only in-frame clones and lacks some. The profile shows 2,000 to 2,500 clones, roughly 87% of them singletons. This specimen belongs to a study of tumor T cells in aggressive B-cell lymphoma. The chain joins TRBV4-1 to TRBJ1-5, with 9 nucleotides matching TRBD1. The sequenced material came from tumor tissue. The TCR originated in an adult with diffuse large B cell lymphoma. The CDR3 coding sequence is TGCGCCAGCAGCCAAGATTTCGGGACAGGGCTTCCCCAGCATTTT. Amino acids: CASSQDFGTGLPQHF.